The following is a TCR beta chain sequence with its context. Its antigen is unidentified. Germline CDR1 and CDR2: SGHRS and YFSETQ. CDR3 length: 13 residues. Trimming stripped 3 bases from V and 6 bases from J, with 13 bases between. The study assayed 75,000 to 100,000 TCR templates per sample. Assay used: immunoSEQ multiplex PCR; TCRdb lists only in-frame clones, some missing. The table lists roughly 56,000 clones, 85% to 95% of them singletons. This record comes from a study of siplizumab effects on memory and regulatory T cells. Study results and caveats: Significantly reduced by siplizumab was the cumulative frequency of alloreactive sequences, namely those traceable to unstimulated CD4+ memory cells. Mappable alloreactive CD4+ clones were on average around 69% Treg-derived with siplizumab, around 30% in controls. The naive T cell population seemed more diverse than memory cells and seemed a major contributor to the alloresponse.

The source is a human donor in good health. Material for sequencing was CD8+ T cells sorted from blood. The V call is TRBV5-1, the J call TRBJ2-7; D call uncertain. The CDR3 protein is CASSSSEGSEQYF. CDR3 nucleotide sequence: TGCGCCAGCAGCTCCTCAGAAGGGTCCGAGCAGTACTTC.